This T cell receptor beta chain was recovered during a study of somatic mutations in cytotoxic T cells in rheumatoid arthritis. CDR1 SGHAT and CDR2 FQNNGV come from the germline V gene. V gave up 5 bases and J gave up 10 bases, with 12 bases separating them. The CDR3 runs to 12 residues. Repertoires were generated with immunoSEQ multiplex PCR, while TCRdb's copy carries only in-frame clones and drops some. The data show some 8,700 clones, about 80% seen once. Study-wide points: Neither rheumatoid arthritis patients nor age-matched healthy controls had significantly different CD8+ T-cell clonality from the other group.

Isolation of the CD4+ and CD8+ populations was accomplished via positive magnetic bead selection, with purity assessed by flow cytometry. This clone was observed once. Its antigen is not identified. This chain connects TRBV11-2 to TRBJ2-1; D is perhaps TRBD2 (6 bases). This clonotype was obtained from a woman between 50 and 59 years old in good health. The sample was CD8+ T cells sorted from blood. This CDR3 is CASSPPGAEQFF. For the CDR3, the DNA is TGTGCCAGCAGCCCGCCGGGAGCCGAGCAGTTCTTC. The whole variable domain, remainder taken from reference TRBV11-2 and TRBJ2-1, is EAGVAQSPRYKIIEKRQSVAFWCNPISGHATLYWYQQILGQGPKLLIQFQNNGVVDDSQLPKDRFSAERLKGVDSTLKIQPAKLEDSAVYLCASSPPGAEQFFGPGTRLTVL.